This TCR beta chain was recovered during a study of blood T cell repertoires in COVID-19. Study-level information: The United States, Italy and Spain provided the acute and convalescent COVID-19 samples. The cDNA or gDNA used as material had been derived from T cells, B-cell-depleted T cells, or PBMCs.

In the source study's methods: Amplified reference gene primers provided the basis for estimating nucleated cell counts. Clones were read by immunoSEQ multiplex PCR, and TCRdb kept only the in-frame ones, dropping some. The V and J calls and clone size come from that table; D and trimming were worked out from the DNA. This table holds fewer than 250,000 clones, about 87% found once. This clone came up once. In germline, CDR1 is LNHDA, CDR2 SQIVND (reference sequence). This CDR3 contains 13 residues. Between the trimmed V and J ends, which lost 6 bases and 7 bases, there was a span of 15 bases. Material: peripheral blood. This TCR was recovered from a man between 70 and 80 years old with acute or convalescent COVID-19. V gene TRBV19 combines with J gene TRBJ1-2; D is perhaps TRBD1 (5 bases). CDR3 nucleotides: TGTGCCAGTAGCCGCAGGGTTACGGGTGGCTACACCTTC. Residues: CASSRRVTGGYTF.